This passage covers 28 T cell receptor beta chains from one sample sequenced in a study of blood T cells in healthy people across ages. A second PCR of 7 to 11 cycles used a sample-barcoded 5' primer and a J-beta primer mix. One entry per CDR3 protein results from TCRdb running MiXCR on the 5' RACE reads. This sample has approximately 830,000 distinct CDR3 sequences, with around 68% found just once. Sequenced material: blood. The origin of the receptors is a young man in good health.

The CDR3 sequence: CATSTPDLYEQYF. The CDR3 region has the DNA TGTGCCACCAGCACCCCGGACCTCTACGAGCAGTACTTC. The chain is built from TRBV15 and TRBJ2-7; D ambiguous. Germline assignment: CDR1 LNHNV and CDR2 YYDKDF (reference sequence). The CDR3 is made up of 13 amino acids. V dropped 4 bases and J dropped 3 bases, with 10 bases sitting between them.

J is TRBJ2-1 and V is TRBV12-3 or TRBV12-4; no firm D call. Trimming cost V 2 bases and J 11 bases, with 10 bases left between them. The CDR3 runs 12 residues. CDR3 nucleotide sequence: TGTGCCAGCAGTTTAAAAGCCGATAAGCAGTTCTTC. Protein product: CASSLKADKQFF.

As regards this clonotype: Sequence at one end of the junction differs from germline and may be a read error. The genes are TRBV11-1 and TRBJ2-4; 7 positions match TRBD1. The J call is uncertain, as TRBJ2-5 better fits the DNA end. This CDR3 spans 16 amino acids. The germline V gene encodes CDR1 SGHAT and CDR2 FQDESV (reference sequence). CDR3 in amino acids: CAGSQVAGGFQETQYF. The CDR3 DNA reads TGTGCCGGCAGCCAGGTTGCAGGGGGATTCCAAGAGACCCAGTACTTC.

A single count supports this clonotype. This chain links TRBV10-3 with TRBJ1-1, with D possibly matching TRBD1 (6 bases). With 5 bases removed from V and 1 base from J, the gap between germline ends came to 14 bases. The V gene's germline CDR1 is ENHRY and CDR2 SYGVKD. This CDR3 comprises 15 residues. CDR3 nucleotides: TGTGCCATCAGTCCAAGGACAGAATCGAACACTGAAGCTTTCTTT. Amino acid sequence: CAISPRTESNTEAFF.

The gene calls are TRBV20-1 and TRBJ2-4; D remains unclear. The tail of the sequence fits TRBJ2-7 better, so the J call may be wrong. CDR1 is DFQATT, CDR2 SNEGSKA, per germline (reference sequence). This CDR3 has 14 amino acids. For the CDR3, the DNA is TGCAGTGCTAGAAGCGCAGTGATCCCTTCCGAGCAGTACTTC. Protein: CSARSAVIPSEQYF.

V usage is TRBV20-1 and J usage is TRBJ2-3, with a weak D call TRBD1 (6 bases). Germline-derived CDR1 and CDR2 are DFQATT and SNEGSKA (reference sequence). V lost 3 bases and J 1 base, leaving 17 bases between the germline ends. This CDR3 region has 16 residues. The CDR3 loop reads CSASLGQTSRTDTQYF. The DNA of the CDR3 is TGCAGTGCTAGTTTAGGACAGACGAGTCGCACAGATACGCAGTATTTT.

This clonotype has just a few counts. V and J are TRBV7-9 and TRBJ2-7, with 10 bases that match TRBD2. The length of the CDR3 is 15 residues. V gave up 4 bases and J gave up 1 base; unmatched junction bases: 4. Germline V gene lookup returns CDR1 SEHNR and CDR2 FQNEAQ (reference sequence). As DNA, the CDR3 is TGTGCCAGCAGCTCACTAGCGGGGAAGTCCTACGAGCAGTACTTC. This encodes CASSSLAGKSYEQYF.

The chain is built from TRBV7-2 and TRBJ2-1; possible D gene TRBD2, 6 bases. With 3 bases removed from V and 13 bases from J, the gap between germline ends came to 19 bases. Germline assignment: CDR1 SGHTA and CDR2 FQGNSA. CDR3 size: 14 residues. The CDR3 is CASSFDPGRETQFF. CDR3 DNA: TGTGCCAGCAGCTTTGATCCAGGTCGGGAGACCCAGTTCTTC.

This clonotype was detected a few times. The CDR3 bases are TGTGCCAGCAGCCCCCTGGCTAGCTTATACGACGAGCAGTACTTC. Translating gives CASSPLASLYDEQYF. This sequence joins TRBV7-2 and TRBJ2-7, with D possibly being TRBD2 (5 bases). CDR1 is SGHTA, CDR2 FQGNSA, per germline. Trimming shortened V by 5 bases and J by 5 bases, and 19 bases separated the two germline ends. The CDR3 has 15 residues.

V is TRBV11-3 and J is TRBJ2-6; weak D call: TRBD2 (5 bases). V lost 1 base and J 4 bases, leaving 14 bases between the germline ends. The germline V gene has CDR1 SGHNT and CDR2 YENEEA. The CDR3 is 17 amino acids. CDR3 sequence reads: CASSLGPPEGGANVLTF. Written as DNA, the CDR3 is TGTGCCAGCAGCTTAGGTCCCCCCGAGGGAGGGGCCAACGTCCTGACTTTC.

As for this clonotype: A much larger clone is a single base away; this may be a read error. The rearrangement links TRBV2 to TRBJ1-6; D perhaps matches TRBD1 (5 bases). Trimming shortened V by 1 base and J by 9 bases, and 10 bases separated the two germline ends. CDR1 and CDR2 from the germline V gene are SNHLY and FYNNEI. This CDR3 contains 14 residues. The CDR3 DNA is TGTGCCAGCAGTGAAGTCGGGGCCACTTCACCCCTCCACTTT. It codes for CASSEVGATSPLHF.

V and J are TRBV11-2 and TRBJ2-7, with TRBD1 matching 8 bases. V trimming: 1 base; J trimming: 5 bases; junction bases outside the gene matches: 1. CDR1 and CDR2 from the germline V gene are SGHAT and FQNNGV. The CDR3 is made up of 13 amino acids. In nucleotides, the CDR3 is TGTGCCAGCAGCTTAGCAGGGGGCCACGAGCAGTACTTC. As protein: CASSLAGGHEQYF.

The rearrangement uses TRBV4-2 and TRBJ2-1, with 8 bases lining up with TRBD2. Losses at the gene ends were 6 bases for V and 6 bases for J; bases not matched to a gene: 7. The CDR3 covers 14 residues. The germline V gene encodes CDR1 LGHNA and CDR2 YNFKEQ. Here the CDR3 reads CASRSGGLGNEQFF. Written as DNA, the CDR3 is TGTGCCAGCAGGAGCGGGGGATTGGGCAATGAGCAGTTCTTC.

The gene calls are TRBV28 and TRBJ2-5, with D possibly being TRBD1 (7 bases). The germline CDR1 and CDR2 sequences are MDHEN and SYDVKM. The V end was cut by 5 bases, the J end by 5 bases, with 18 bases between. CDR3 length equals 15 residues. CDR3 nucleotides: TGTGCCAGCAGTCCGACGGAGGGGGCTCGGGAGACCCAGTACTTC. Protein sequence: CASSPTEGARETQYF.

The chain has TRBV7-2 and TRBJ1-2; 8 bases map to TRBD1. The ends lost 5 bases at V and 8 bases at J; junction bases unmatched: 10. Germline-derived CDR1 and CDR2 are SGHTA and FQGNSA. CDR3 length: 14 amino acids. The CDR3 sequence: CASSDTGGPWGYTF. DNA of the CDR3: TGTGCCAGCAGCGACACAGGGGGGCCCTGGGGCTACACCTTC.

This chain connects TRBV6-5 to TRBJ2-5; possibly TRBD1 or TRBD2 for D (5 bases each). The germline V gene has CDR1 MNHEY and CDR2 SVGAGI. There are 14 residues in the CDR3. Trimming shortened V by 5 bases and J by 4 bases, and 14 bases separated the two germline ends. This chain's CDR3 is CASSGPGAAETQYF. The CDR3 region has the DNA TGTGCCAGCAGTGGCCCCGGGGCCGCAGAGACCCAGTACTTC.

The chain combines TRBV20-1 with TRBJ2-7, with TRBD1 as a possible D gene (6 bases). The V gene lost 0 bases and the J gene lost 2 bases, with 23 bases spanning the gap. This CDR3 has 18 residues. Germline lookup yields CDR1 DFQATT and CDR2 SNEGSKA (reference sequence). CDR3 in amino acids: CSARDGGQGQGKPYEQYF. Written as DNA, the CDR3 is TGCAGTGCTAGAGATGGGGGTCAAGGGCAGGGGAAGCCCTACGAGCAGTACTTC.

J is TRBJ2-7 and V is TRBV6-1; 10 bases align to TRBD1. V shed 10 bases and J 3 bases; nucleotides not matched to a gene: 9. CDR3 length equals 14 residues. The germline V gene has CDR1 MNHNS and CDR2 SASEGT. The CDR3, as DNA: TGTGCCACGCACAGCAGGACAGGGGGCTACGAGCAGTACTTC. Its translation: CATHSRTGGYEQYF.

The V call is TRBV7-2, the J call TRBJ1-5; possibly TRBD1 for D (5 bases). The CDR3 length is 15 residues. The ends were cut back, 3 bases at V and 3 bases at J, with 12 bases in the middle. Per the germline V gene, CDR1 is SGHTA and CDR2 is FQGNSA. The CDR3 coding sequence is TGTGCCAGCAGCTTCACAGGTTACTTCAATCAGCCCCAGCATTTT. Translated, it gives CASSFTGYFNQPQHF.

This chain joins TRBV10-3 and TRBJ2-4; possibly TRBD1 for D (6 bases). Gene TRBJ2-7 matches the end of the DNA better, so the J call may be wrong. Per the germline V gene, CDR1 is ENHRY and CDR2 is SYGVKD. The CDR3 is 15 residues long. DNA of the CDR3: TGTGCCATCAGTGAGTTAGGGCAGGGGTTCTCCGAGCAGTACTTC. This gives the protein CAISELGQGFSEQYF.

The gene calls are TRBV20-1 and TRBJ2-5; D is unclear. The V end lost 2 bases, the J end lost 0 bases, and 10 bases lay between the germline ends. The CDR3 length is 14 residues. In germline, CDR1 is DFQATT, CDR2 SNEGSKA (reference sequence). The CDR3 spells CSARLTWDQETQYF. The CDR3 nucleotides are TGCAGTGCTAGACTCACTTGGGACCAAGAGACCCAGTACTTC.

In its sample, this clonotype was seen a few times. CDR3 in DNA: TGTGCCAGCAGCTTAGCTCAGGGTGACATTCAGTACTTC. It encodes CASSLAQGDIQYF. J is TRBJ2-4 and V is TRBV7-9, with D possibly TRBD1 on 5 matching bases. The CDR3 consists of 13 residues. Germline CDR1 reads SEHNR; CDR2 reads FQNEAQ (reference sequence). V lost 0 bases to trimming and J lost 8 bases, with 8 bases between them.

This clonotype occurred a few times. V and J are TRBV5-1 and TRBJ2-1, with 10 bases identical to TRBD1. Per the germline V gene, CDR1 is SGHRS and CDR2 is YFSETQ. The CDR3 covers 16 residues. The V gene end was trimmed by 0 bases and the J gene end by 7 bases; junction bases not matched to a gene: 7. The CDR3 protein is CASSLEGQGMGNEQFF. The DNA of the CDR3 is TGCGCCAGCAGCTTGGAGGGACAGGGGATGGGGAATGAGCAGTTCTTC. Looking up the rest from reference TRBV5-1 and TRBJ2-1 gives the full variable domain: KAGVTQTPRYLIKTRGQQVTLSCSPISGHRSVSWYQQTPGQGLQFLFEYFSETQRNKGNFPGRFSGRQFSNSRSEMNVSTLELGDSALYLCASSLEGQGMGNEQFFGPGTRLTVL.

The rearrangement links TRBV27 to TRBJ2-3; 7 bases match TRBD1. CDR3 length equals 15 residues. Germline V CDR1 and CDR2: MNHEY, SMNVEV (reference sequence). V was clipped by 7 bases and J by 1 base; unmatched bases: 8. CDR3 DNA: TGTGCCAGCACCCCGACAGGGTGGGGCACAGATACGCAGTATTTT. It is translated as CASTPTGWGTDTQYF.

This chain connects TRBV6-6 to TRBJ2-5, with D perhaps TRBD2 (6 bases). The V end lost 6 bases, the J end lost 5 bases, and 19 bases lay between the germline ends. Germline CDR1 and CDR2: MNHNY and SVGAGI (reference sequence). The CDR3 totals 15 residues. Here the CDR3 DNA reads TGTGCCAGCAGCCCTCAGACTAGTTCGAGTGAGACCCAGTACTTC. This codes for CASSPQTSSSETQYF.

This clonotype was detected only once. This rearrangement joins TRBV9 to TRBJ2-3; no reliable D call. Germline V CDR1 and CDR2: SGDLS, YYNGEE. CDR3 size: 15 residues. V was cut by 3 bases and J by 3 bases, with 14 bases left in between. CDR3 in amino acids: CASSAQVIATDTQYF. The DNA for the CDR3 is TGTGCCAGCAGCGCCCAGGTTATCGCGACAGATACGCAGTATTTT.

The chain employs TRBV29-1 and TRBJ1-2, with D uncertain. The germline CDR1 and CDR2 sequences are SQVTM and ANQGSEA. The CDR3 sequence is 12 residues long. Trimming cost V 5 bases and J 4 bases, with 11 bases left between them. The CDR3 is CSVMIRSYGYTF. CDR3 DNA: TGCAGCGTTATGATCCGATCCTATGGCTACACCTTC.

The V call is TRBV29-1, the J call TRBJ2-1, with 7 bases fitting TRBD2. This CDR3 has 14 residues. Germline V gives CDR1 SQVTM, CDR2 ANQGSEA. V lost 3 bases to trimming and J lost 4 bases; unmatched junction nucleotides: 6. The CDR3 region is CSVEGGGGYNEQFF. Here the CDR3 DNA reads TGCAGCGTTGAGGGTGGCGGGGGTTACAATGAGCAGTTCTTC.